The 19 T cell receptor beta chains given below trace back to one sample, sequenced in a study of T cells after yellow fever vaccination. MiXCR, applied by TCRdb to the 5' RACE reads, yields one record per CDR3 protein. The data contain about 58,000 distinct CDR3 sequences, approximately 7% of them singletons. The source was CD8+ T cells sorted from PBMCs, collected on the day of the first yellow fever vaccination. The receptor source for this set is a man aged 18 to 29 who received the YFV17D yellow fever vaccine.

This clonotype has a handful of counts. The gene calls are TRBV29-1 and TRBJ2-3; 8 bases line up with TRBD1. Germline assignment: CDR1 SQVTM and CDR2 ANQGSEA. The CDR3 runs to 15 residues. With 3 bases clipped from V and 3 bases from J, the junction kept 8 bases outside the gene matches. The CDR3 sequence is CSVDLQGVTTDTQYF. CDR3 nucleotides: TGCAGCGTTGACTTACAGGGGGTTACGACAGATACGCAGTATTTT.

The CDR3, as DNA: TGTGCCAGCAGCTCGTGGGACAGGGGGACCGGCGAGCAGTACGTC. Protein sequence: CASSSWDRGTGEQYV. The chain employs TRBV13 and TRBJ2-7, with 11 nucleotides matching TRBD1. This CDR3 is built from 15 residues. V dropped 4 bases and J dropped 6; count of bases not matched to a gene: 8. Per germline, CDR1 PRHDT and CDR2 FYEKMQ (reference sequence).

This clonotype was recorded at least ten times. The CDR3 loop reads CASSQDSYSNQPQHF. The CDR3 DNA follows: TGCGCCAGCAGCCAGGACAGTTATAGCAATCAGCCCCAGCATTTT. The V gene is TRBV4-3, the J gene TRBJ1-5, with D possibly TRBD1 on 6 matching bases. The germline V gene encodes CDR1 LGHNA and CDR2 YSLEER. The length of the CDR3 is 15 residues. V was clipped by 3 bases and J by 0 bases, with 9 bases between them.

This clonotype was counted at least ten times. The V call is TRBV7-3, the J call TRBJ2-3, with 9 bases that match TRBD2. The CDR3 sequence is 15 residues long. Germline CDR1 and CDR2: SGHTA and FQGTGA. The J segment lost 2 bases and the V segment lost 5 bases, leaving 5 bases of the junction unmatched. Written as DNA, the CDR3 is TGTGCCAGCAGCGTACTAGCGGGTAACACAGATACGCAGTATTTT. Translated: CASSVLAGNTDTQYF.

This clonotype was counted many times. The rearrangement joins TRBV4-1 to TRBJ1-1; the match to TRBD1 covers 7 bases. The germline CDR1 and CDR2 sequences are MGHRA and YSYEKL. Unmatched junction bases numbered 17, after V lost 4 bases and J lost 0 bases. The CDR3 length is 19 residues. CDR3 bases: TGCGCCAGCAGCCCCGTACTAATTCTCTCGGGACAGATGAACACTGAAGCTTTCTTT. Translation: CASSPVLILSGQMNTEAFF.

V usage is TRBV6-2 or TRBV6-3 and J usage is TRBJ1-5; a weak D match, TRBD1 (6 bases). The V gene lost 6 bases and the J gene lost 9 bases, with 21 bases spanning the gap. The CDR3 is 15 residues long. CDR1 is MNHEY, CDR2 SVGEGT, per germline. The CDR3 sequence is CASSQEDSFLGPQHF. The CDR3 DNA reads TGTGCCAGCAGCCAAGAGGACAGCTTCCTCGGGCCCCAGCATTTT.

The chain couples TRBV4-1 to TRBJ2-5; possibly TRBD1 or TRBD2 for D (6 bases each). Germline CDR1 MGHRA, CDR2 YSYEKL. Trimming shortened V by 2 bases and J by 1 base, and 14 bases separated the two germline ends. The length of the CDR3 is 16 residues. This CDR3 is CASSQYIGGGQETQYF. The CDR3 DNA reads TGCGCCAGCAGCCAATATATCGGGGGCGGCCAAGAGACCCAGTACTTC.

This clonotype has at least ten counts. This chain uses TRBV5-6 with TRBJ2-1; D uncertain. The CDR3 spans 13 residues. The germline V and J ends were trimmed by 2 bases and 7 bases, with 10 bases remaining between them. Germline CDR1 SGHDT, CDR2 YYEEEE. CDR3 in DNA: TGTGCCAGCAGCTTCCAGGCCCCTAATGAGCAGTTCTTC. Its protein product is CASSFQAPNEQFF.

The sample holds many counts of this clonotype. V is TRBV7-9 and J is TRBJ2-7, with D hard to call. V dropped 5 bases and J dropped 2 bases, with 10 bases sitting between them. The germline V gene encodes CDR1 SEHNR and CDR2 FQNEAQ (reference sequence). The CDR3 extends over 13 amino acids. The CDR3 loop is CASSLGSAYEQYV. In nucleotides, the CDR3 is TGTGCCAGCAGCCTGGGGTCCGCCTACGAGCAGTACGTC.

The chain couples TRBV5-1 to TRBJ2-2, with a weak D call TRBD2 (5 bases). The CDR3 consists of 16 residues. Trimming took off 4 bases at V and 2 bases at J, with 15 bases between the two ends. Germline V gene data show CDR1 as SGHRS and CDR2 as YFSETQ. CDR3: CASSPVGVRNTGELFF. As DNA, the CDR3 is TGCGCCAGCAGCCCGGTCGGGGTACGCAACACCGGGGAGCTGTTTTTT.

A few counts support this clonotype. The chain carries TRBV7-9 and TRBJ1-1, with D uncertain. The germline V gene has CDR1 SEHNR and CDR2 FQNEAQ (reference sequence). The CDR3 runs to 14 residues. With 2 bases removed from V and 0 bases from J, the gap between germline ends came to 7 bases. Written as DNA, the CDR3 is TGTGCCAGCAGCTTATCGACCTTGAACACTGAAGCTTTCTTT. Translation gives CASSLSTLNTEAFF.

This clonotype has at least ten counts. The chain has TRBV7-3 and TRBJ2-6; 7 bases agree with TRBD1. The V gene's germline CDR1 is SGHTA and CDR2 FQGTGA. V lost 0 bases, J lost 2 bases, and 1 base stayed unmatched. CDR3 length: 16 amino acids. CDR3 sequence (DNA): TGTGCCAGCAGCTTAACCGGGACAGCTGGGGCCAACGTCCTGACTTTC. It translates to CASSLTGTAGANVLTF.

Of note for this clonotype: At one end, the junction sequence differs from germline, possibly due to a read error. V is TRBV6-1 and J is TRBJ1-5, with D tentatively TRBD1 (6 bases). There are 16 residues in the CDR3. The germline gives CDR1 MNHNS, CDR2 SASEGT. The CDR3 region has the DNA TGTGCCAGCAGAGAAGGGGGAATGTGGGATAATCAGCCCCAGCATTTT. It yields the protein CASREGGMWDNQPQHF.

The sample holds many counts of this clonotype. The rearrangement uses TRBV7-3 and TRBJ2-1, with 7 bases lining up with TRBD2. J was trimmed by 8 bases and V by 0 bases; bases with no gene match: 10. Germline loops: CDR1 SGHTA, CDR2 FQGTGA. There are 16 residues in the CDR3. The CDR3 sequence: CASSLTPSTGGHEQFF. The DNA for the CDR3 is TGTGCCAGCAGCTTAACCCCCTCGACGGGGGGACATGAGCAGTTCTTC.

This clonotype appeared many times. This sequence joins TRBV7-9 and TRBJ2-2, with D perhaps TRBD1 or TRBD2 (5 bases each). The V gene's germline CDR1 is SEHNR and CDR2 FQNEAQ (reference sequence). Trimming pared 7 bases from V and 1 base from J, leaving 13 bases between. This CDR3 is built from 15 residues. The CDR3: CASTNWDQNTGELFF. The CDR3, as DNA: TGTGCCAGCACCAATTGGGACCAGAACACCGGGGAGCTGTTTTTT.

J is TRBJ2-7 and V is TRBV6-6; 7 nucleotides agree with TRBD1. CDR3 length equals 12 residues. Germline V gives CDR1 MNHNY, CDR2 SVGAGI (reference sequence). V lost 6 bases and J lost 6; bases outside the gene matches: 5. CDR3 nucleotide sequence: TGTGCCAGCAGCGACAGGGCTTTCGAGCAGTACGTC. It is translated as CASSDRAFEQYV.

This clonotype was picked up many times. The chain joins TRBV4-1 to TRBJ2-2, with 7 bases identical to TRBD1. The trim removed 1 base at V and 3 bases at J, leaving 5 bases unmatched. In germline, CDR1 is MGHRA, CDR2 YSYEKL. CDR3 length: 16 residues. The DNA for the CDR3 is TGCGCCAGCAGCCAAGGGGGACAGACTTACACCGGGGAGCTGTTTTTT. This encodes CASSQGGQTYTGELFF.

This clonotype was counted a few times. The CDR3 loop reads CASSLGLGETQYF. CDR3 in DNA: TGTGCCAGCAGTTTGGGGCTTGGGGAGACCCAGTACTTC. The gene calls are TRBV27 and TRBJ2-5; possibly TRBD1 for D (5 bases). V was clipped by 3 bases and J by 5 bases, with 10 bases between them. Germline CDR1 reads MNHEY; CDR2 reads SMNVEV (reference sequence). This CDR3 is built from 13 residues.

This clonotype was detected many times. The rearrangement links TRBV20-1 to TRBJ1-2; TRBD1 might be the D (5 bases). Trimming removed 5 bases from V and 0 bases from J, with 28 bases in between. The V gene's germline CDR1 is DFQATT and CDR2 SNEGSKA (reference sequence). The CDR3 is made up of 19 amino acids. DNA for the CDR3: TGCAGTGCTGGGGGAATTTACAGAGCACCAACTAACCCTAACTATGGCTACACCTTC. The encoded protein is CSAGGIYRAPTNPNYGYTF.